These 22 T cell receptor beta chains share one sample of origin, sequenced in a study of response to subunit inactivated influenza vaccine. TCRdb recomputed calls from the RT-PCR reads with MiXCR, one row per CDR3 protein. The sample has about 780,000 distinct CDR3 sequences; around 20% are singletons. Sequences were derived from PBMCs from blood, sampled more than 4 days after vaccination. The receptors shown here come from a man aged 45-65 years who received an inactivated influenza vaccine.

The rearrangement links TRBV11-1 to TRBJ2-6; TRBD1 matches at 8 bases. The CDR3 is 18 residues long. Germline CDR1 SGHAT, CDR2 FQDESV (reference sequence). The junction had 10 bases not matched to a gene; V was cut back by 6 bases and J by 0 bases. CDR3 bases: TGTGCCAGCAGTTGGGGACAGGAGACAAACTCTGGGGCCAACGTCCTGACTTTC. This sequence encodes CASSWGQETNSGANVLTF. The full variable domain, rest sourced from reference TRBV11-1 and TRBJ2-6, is EAEVAQSPRYKITEKSQAVAFWCDPISGHATLYWYRQILGQGPELLVQFQDESVVDDSQLPKDRFSAERLKGVDSTLKIQPAELGDSAMYLCASSWGQETNSGANVLTFGAGSRLTVL.

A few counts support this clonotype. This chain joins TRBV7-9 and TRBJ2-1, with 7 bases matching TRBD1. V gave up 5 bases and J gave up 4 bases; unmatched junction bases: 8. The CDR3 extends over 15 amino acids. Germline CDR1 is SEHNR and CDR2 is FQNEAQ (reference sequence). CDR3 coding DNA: TGTGCCAGCAGCCCGTTGGGGACAGAATACAATGAGCAGTTCTTC. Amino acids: CASSPLGTEYNEQFF.

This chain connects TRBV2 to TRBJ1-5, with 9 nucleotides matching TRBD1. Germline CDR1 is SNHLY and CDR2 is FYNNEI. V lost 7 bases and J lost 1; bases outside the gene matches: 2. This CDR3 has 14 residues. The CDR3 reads CASNGQGSNQPQHF. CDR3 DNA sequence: TGTGCCAGCAATGGACAGGGGAGCAATCAGCCCCAGCATTTT.

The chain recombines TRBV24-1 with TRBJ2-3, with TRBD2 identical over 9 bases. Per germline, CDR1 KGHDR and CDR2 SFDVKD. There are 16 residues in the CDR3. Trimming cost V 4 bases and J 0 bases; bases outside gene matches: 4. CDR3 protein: CATSDPSGASTDTQYF. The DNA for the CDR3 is TGTGCCACCAGTGACCCTAGCGGGGCCAGCACAGATACGCAGTATTTT.

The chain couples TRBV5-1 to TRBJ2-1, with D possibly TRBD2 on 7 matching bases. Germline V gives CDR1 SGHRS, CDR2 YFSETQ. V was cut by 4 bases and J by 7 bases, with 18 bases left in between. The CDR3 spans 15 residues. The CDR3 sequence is CASSAGAASQNEQFF. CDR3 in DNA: TGCGCCAGCAGCGCGGGGGCCGCGTCACAAAATGAGCAGTTCTTC.

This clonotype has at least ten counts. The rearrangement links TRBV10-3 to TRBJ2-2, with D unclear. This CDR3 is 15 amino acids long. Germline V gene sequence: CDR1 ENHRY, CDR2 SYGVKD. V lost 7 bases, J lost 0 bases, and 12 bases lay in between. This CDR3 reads CAIIPDSSNTGELFF. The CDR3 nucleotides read TGTGCCATCATCCCCGACTCGTCGAACACCGGGGAGCTGTTTTTT.

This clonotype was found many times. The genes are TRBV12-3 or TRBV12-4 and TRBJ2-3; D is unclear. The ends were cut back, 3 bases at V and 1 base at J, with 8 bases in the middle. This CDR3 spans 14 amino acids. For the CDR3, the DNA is TGTGCCAGCAGTTTTTCTGGGGGCACAGATACGCAGTATTTT. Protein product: CASSFSGGTDTQYF.

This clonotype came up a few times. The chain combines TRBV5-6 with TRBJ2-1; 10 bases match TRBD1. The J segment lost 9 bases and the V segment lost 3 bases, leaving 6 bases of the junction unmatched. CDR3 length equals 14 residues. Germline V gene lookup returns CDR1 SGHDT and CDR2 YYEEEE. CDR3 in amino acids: CASSSAGTGAEQFF. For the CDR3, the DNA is TGTGCCAGCAGCTCAGCCGGGACAGGGGCTGAGCAGTTCTTC.

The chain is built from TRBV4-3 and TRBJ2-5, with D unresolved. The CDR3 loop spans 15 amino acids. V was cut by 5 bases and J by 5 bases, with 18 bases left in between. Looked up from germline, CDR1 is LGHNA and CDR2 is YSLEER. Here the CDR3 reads CASSKQIQLGETQYF. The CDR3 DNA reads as TGCGCCAGCAGCAAACAAATACAGTTGGGCGAGACCCAGTACTTC.

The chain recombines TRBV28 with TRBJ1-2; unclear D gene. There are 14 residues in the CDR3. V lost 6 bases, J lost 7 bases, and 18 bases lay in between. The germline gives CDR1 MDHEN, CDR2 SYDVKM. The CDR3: CASRTPGRSGGYTF. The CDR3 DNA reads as TGTGCCAGCAGGACCCCGGGCAGAAGTGGTGGCTACACCTTC.

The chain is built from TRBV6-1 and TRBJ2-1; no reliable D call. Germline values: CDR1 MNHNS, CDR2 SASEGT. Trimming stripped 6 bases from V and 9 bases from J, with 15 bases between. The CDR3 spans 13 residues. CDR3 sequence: CASRQTPDREQFF. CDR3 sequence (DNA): TGTGCCAGCAGACAAACGCCAGACCGTGAGCAGTTCTTC.

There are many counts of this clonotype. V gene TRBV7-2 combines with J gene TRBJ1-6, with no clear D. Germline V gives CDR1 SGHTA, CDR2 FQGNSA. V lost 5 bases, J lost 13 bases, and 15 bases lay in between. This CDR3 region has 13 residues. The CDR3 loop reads CASSPLGLSPLHF. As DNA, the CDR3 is TGTGCCAGCAGCCCCCTCGGGCTATCCCCCCTCCACTTT.

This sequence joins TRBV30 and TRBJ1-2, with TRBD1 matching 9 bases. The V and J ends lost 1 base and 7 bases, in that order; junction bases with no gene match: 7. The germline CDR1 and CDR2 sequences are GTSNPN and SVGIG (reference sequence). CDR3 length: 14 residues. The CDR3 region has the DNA TGTGCCTGGAGTGGCCGGGACAGGGTGCTTGGCTACACCTTC. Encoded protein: CAWSGRDRVLGYTF.

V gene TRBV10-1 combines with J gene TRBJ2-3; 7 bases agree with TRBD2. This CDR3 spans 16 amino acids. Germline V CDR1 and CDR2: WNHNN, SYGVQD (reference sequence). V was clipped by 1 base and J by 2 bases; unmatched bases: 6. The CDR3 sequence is CASSELSGTHTDTQYF. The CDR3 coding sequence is TGCGCCAGCAGTGAGTTGAGCGGGACCCACACAGATACGCAGTATTTT.

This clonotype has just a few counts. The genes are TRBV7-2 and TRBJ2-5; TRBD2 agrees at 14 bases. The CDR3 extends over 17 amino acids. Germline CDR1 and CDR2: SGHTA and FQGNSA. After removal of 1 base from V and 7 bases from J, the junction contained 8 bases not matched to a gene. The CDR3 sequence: CASSLVRLAGGPGTQYF. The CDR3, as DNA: TGTGCCAGCAGCTTAGTTAGACTAGCGGGAGGGCCGGGGACCCAGTACTTC.

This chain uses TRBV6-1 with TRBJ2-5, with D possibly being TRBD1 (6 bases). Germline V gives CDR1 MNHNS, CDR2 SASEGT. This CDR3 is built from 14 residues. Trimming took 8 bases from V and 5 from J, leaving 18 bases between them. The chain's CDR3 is CASQQGWSLETQYF. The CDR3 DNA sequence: TGTGCCAGCCAACAGGGCTGGAGTTTGGAGACCCAGTACTTC.

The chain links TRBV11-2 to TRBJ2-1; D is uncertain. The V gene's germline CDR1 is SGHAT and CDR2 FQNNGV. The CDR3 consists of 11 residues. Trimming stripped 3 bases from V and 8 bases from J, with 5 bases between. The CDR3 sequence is CASSFSHEQFF. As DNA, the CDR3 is TGTGCCAGCAGCTTTTCACATGAGCAGTTCTTC. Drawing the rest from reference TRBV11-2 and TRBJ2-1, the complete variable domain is EAGVAQSPRYKIIEKRQSVAFWCNPISGHATLYWYQQILGQGPKLLIQFQNNGVVDDSQLPKDRFSAERLKGVDSTLKIQPAKLEDSAVYLCASSFSHEQFFGPGTRLTVL.

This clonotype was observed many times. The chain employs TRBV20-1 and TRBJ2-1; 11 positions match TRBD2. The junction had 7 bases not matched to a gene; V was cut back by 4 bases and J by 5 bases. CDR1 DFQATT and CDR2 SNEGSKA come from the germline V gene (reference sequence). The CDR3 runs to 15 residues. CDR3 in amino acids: CSATQPGLADNEQFF. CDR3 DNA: TGCAGTGCTACCCAACCGGGACTAGCGGACAATGAGCAGTTCTTC.

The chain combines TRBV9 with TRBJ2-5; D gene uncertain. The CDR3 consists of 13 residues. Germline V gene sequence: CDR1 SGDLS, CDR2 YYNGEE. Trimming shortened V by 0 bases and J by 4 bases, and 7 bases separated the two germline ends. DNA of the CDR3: TGTGCCAGCAGCGTAGAAGGTGTAGAGACCCAGTACTTC. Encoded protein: CASSVEGVETQYF.

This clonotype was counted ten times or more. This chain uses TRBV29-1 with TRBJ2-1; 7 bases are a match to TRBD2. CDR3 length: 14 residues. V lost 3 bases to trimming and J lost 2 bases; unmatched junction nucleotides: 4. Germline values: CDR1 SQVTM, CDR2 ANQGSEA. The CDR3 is CSVDPGGTYNEQFF. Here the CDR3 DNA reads TGCAGCGTTGATCCGGGGGGAACCTACAATGAGCAGTTCTTC.

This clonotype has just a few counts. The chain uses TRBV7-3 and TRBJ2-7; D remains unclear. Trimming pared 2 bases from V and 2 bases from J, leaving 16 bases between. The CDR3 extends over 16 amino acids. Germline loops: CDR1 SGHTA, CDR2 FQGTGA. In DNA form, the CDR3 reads TGTGCCAGCAGCTTAGAAGGCAGCTTACAGACCTACGAGCAGTACTTC. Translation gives CASSLEGSLQTYEQYF.

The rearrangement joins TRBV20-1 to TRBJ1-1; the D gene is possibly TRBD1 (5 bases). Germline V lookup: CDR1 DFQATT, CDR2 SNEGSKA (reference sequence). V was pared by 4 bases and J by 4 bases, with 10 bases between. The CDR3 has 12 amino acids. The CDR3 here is CSAISGTTEAFF. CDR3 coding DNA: TGCAGTGCTATTTCGGGGACCACTGAAGCTTTCTTT.